The subject of this entry is one T cell receptor (beta chain). The data belong to a study of T cell responses to AZD1222 COVID-19 vaccine. The assay was immunoSEQ multiplex PCR, and TCRdb's table has in-frame clones only and misses some. The repertoire holds roughly 180,000 clones, 91% seen once, with approximately 2% in the top ten. The CDR3 sequence is 20 residues long. The V gene's germline CDR1 is MNHEY and CDR2 SMNVEV (reference sequence). Unmatched junction bases numbered 20, after V lost 2 bases and J lost 1 base. The receptor comes from an adult in good health. Sequencing used peripheral blood, obtained on day 0 of AZD1222 vaccination. V usage is TRBV27 and J usage is TRBJ2-7; 7 bases align to TRBD2. CDR3 region: CASSLRSGGTPAGASYEQYF. The CDR3 DNA is TGTGCCAGCAGTTTACGTTCCGGGGGGACGCCCGCCGGGGCATCCTACGAGCAGTACTTC.